This is a list of T cell receptor beta chains from one sample in a study of blood T cell repertoires in COVID-19. Repertoires were generated with immunoSEQ multiplex PCR, while TCRdb's copy carries only in-frame clones and drops some. In the table there are approximately 170,000 clones, approximately 80% of which are singletons. The sample consisted of peripheral blood. These receptors came from a man aged 70-80 years who had recovered from COVID-19. Both conserved end residues are part of each CDR3. Fields, in order: CDR3 protein, CDR3 DNA, D gene, clone size, V gene, J gene. The D gene is left open where the match is weak. Rows may omit the clone size; those that give it use once, few, many or a size class.

CDR3 protein: CASSGTGGSPEQYF
CDR3 DNA: TGTGCCAGCAGTGGGACAGGGGGAAGTCCCGAGCAGTACTTC
D gene: TRBD1
clone size: NA
V gene: TRBV2
J gene: TRBJ2-7

CDR3 protein: CASSLNSGQNNSPLHF
CDR3 DNA: TGTGCCAGCAGCTTAAATTCGGGACAGAATAATTCACCCCTCCACTTT
D gene: TRBD1
clone size: NA
V gene: TRBV11-2
J gene: TRBJ1-6

CDR3 protein: CASSEIDAGQQFF
CDR3 DNA: TGTGCCAGCAGTGAAATCGACGCGGGGCAGCAGTTCTTC
D gene: NA
clone size: NA
V gene: TRBV2
J gene: TRBJ2-1

CDR3 protein: CASSLEQNSPLHF
CDR3 DNA: TGTGCCAGCAGCTTGGAACAGAATTCACCCCTCCACTTT
D gene: NA
clone size: NA
V gene: TRBV5-4
J gene: TRBJ1-6

CDR3 protein: CSAYNNEQFF
CDR3 DNA: TGCAGTGCTTACAACAATGAGCAGTTCTTC
D gene: NA
clone size: NA
V gene: TRBV20-1
J gene: TRBJ2-1

CDR3 protein: CASSLGGQGRQETQYF
CDR3 DNA: TGCGCCAGCAGCTTGGGGGGACAGGGTCGCCAAGAGACCCAGTACTTC
D gene: TRBD1
clone size: NA
V gene: TRBV5-1
J gene: TRBJ2-5

CDR3 protein: CASRETGMNTEAFF
CDR3 DNA: TGTGCCAGTAGAGAGACAGGTATGAACACTGAAGCTTTCTTT
D gene: NA
clone size: few
V gene: TRBV19
J gene: TRBJ1-1

CDR3 protein: CASSLGTGTLSYEQYF
CDR3 DNA: TGTGCCAGCAGCTTAGGGACCGGGACACTCTCCTACGAGCAGTACTTC
D gene: NA
clone size: NA
V gene: TRBV7-6
J gene: TRBJ2-7

CDR3 protein: CASSARTGWFGNTIYF
CDR3 DNA: TGTGCCAGCAGCGCCCGGACAGGATGGTTTGGAAACACCATATATTTT
D gene: TRBD1
clone size: NA
V gene: TRBV4-2
J gene: TRBJ1-3

CDR3 protein: CSVEDHSIDISNQPQHF
CDR3 DNA: TGCAGCGTTGAAGACCACAGCATCGACATTAGCAATCAGCCCCAGCATTTT
D gene: NA
clone size: NA
V gene: TRBV29-1
J gene: TRBJ1-5

CDR3 protein: CAISESGQDNEKLFF
CDR3 DNA: TGTGCCATCAGTGAATCGGGACAGGACAATGAAAAACTGTTTTTT
D gene: TRBD1
clone size: NA
V gene: TRBV10-3
J gene: TRBJ1-4

CDR3 protein: CASSSIQGAWREQYF
CDR3 DNA: TGTGCCAGCAGCTCCATTCAGGGGGCTTGGAGGGAGCAGTACTTC
D gene: TRBD1
clone size: NA
V gene: TRBV11-2
J gene: TRBJ2-7

CDR3 protein: CASSSDRSNYGYTF
CDR3 DNA: TGTGCCAGCAGTTCGGACAGGAGCAACTATGGCTACACCTTC
D gene: TRBD1
clone size: NA
V gene: TRBV5-4
J gene: TRBJ1-2

CDR3 protein: CASSYRLAGGTGELFF
CDR3 DNA: TGTGCCAGCAGTTACCGACTAGCGGGAGGTACCGGGGAGCTGTTTTTT
D gene: TRBD2
clone size: NA
V gene: TRBV6-5
J gene: TRBJ2-2

CDR3 protein: CASSQDRRAYEQYF
CDR3 DNA: TGTGCCAGCAGTCAGGACAGGCGTGCCTACGAGCAGTACTTC
D gene: TRBD1
clone size: NA
V gene: TRBV27
J gene: TRBJ2-7

CDR3 protein: CASAGEVTQPQHF
CDR3 DNA: TGTGCCAGCGCTGGGGAGGTCACGCAGCCCCAGCATTTT
D gene: NA
clone size: NA
V gene: TRBV6-5
J gene: TRBJ1-5